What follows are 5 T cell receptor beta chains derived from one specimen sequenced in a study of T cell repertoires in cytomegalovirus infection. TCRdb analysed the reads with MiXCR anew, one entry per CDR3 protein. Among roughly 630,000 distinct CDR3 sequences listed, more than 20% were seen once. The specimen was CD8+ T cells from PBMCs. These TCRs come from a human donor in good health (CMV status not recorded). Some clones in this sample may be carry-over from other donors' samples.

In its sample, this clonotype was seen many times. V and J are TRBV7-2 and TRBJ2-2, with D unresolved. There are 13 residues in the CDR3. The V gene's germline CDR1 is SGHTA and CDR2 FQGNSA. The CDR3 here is CAYTPENTGELFF. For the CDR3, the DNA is TGTGCATACACCCCGGAAAACACCGGGGAGCTGTTTTTT.

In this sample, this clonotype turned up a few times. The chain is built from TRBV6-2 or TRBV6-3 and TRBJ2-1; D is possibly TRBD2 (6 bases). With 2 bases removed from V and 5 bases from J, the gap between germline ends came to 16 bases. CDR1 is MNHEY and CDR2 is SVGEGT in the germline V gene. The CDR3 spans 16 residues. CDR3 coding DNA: TGTGCCAGCAGTTACCCGTCAGGGCGGGGTGACAATGAGCAGTTCTTC. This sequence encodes CASSYPSGRGDNEQFF.

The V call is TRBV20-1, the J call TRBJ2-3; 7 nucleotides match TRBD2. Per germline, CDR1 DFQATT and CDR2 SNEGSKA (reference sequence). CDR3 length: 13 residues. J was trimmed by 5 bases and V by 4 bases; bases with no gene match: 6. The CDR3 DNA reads TGCAGTGCTAATAGCGGGTGGGGAGATACGCAGTATTTT. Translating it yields CSANSGWGDTQYF.

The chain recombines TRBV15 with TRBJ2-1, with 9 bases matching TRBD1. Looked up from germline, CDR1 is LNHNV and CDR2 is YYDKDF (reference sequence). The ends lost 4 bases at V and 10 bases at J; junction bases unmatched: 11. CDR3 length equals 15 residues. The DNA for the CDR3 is TGTGCCACCAGCAACACCCGGGACAGGGTACTCGAGCAGTTCTTC. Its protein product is CATSNTRDRVLEQFF.

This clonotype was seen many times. Written as DNA, the CDR3 is TGTGCCAGCAGCTTAAGACTGGACGGAAGCTCCTACGAGCAGTACTTC. Its protein is CASSLRLDGSSYEQYF. V is TRBV7-8 and J is TRBJ2-7; D is ambiguous. The CDR3 length is 16 residues. Germline V gene data show CDR1 as SGHVS and CDR2 as FQNEAQ. Trimming took 2 bases from V and 0 from J, leaving 14 bases between them.